Below are 4 T cell receptor beta chains sequenced from a single sample in a study of cytomegalovirus exposure and HLA in healthy donors. PCR involved 60 Vbeta and 13 Jbeta primers. The table came from immunoSEQ multiplex PCR; TCRdb's copy has only in-frame clones and leaves some out. The table includes roughly 140,000 clones, 80% to 85% detected once. Sequencing was performed on PBMCs. These receptors came from a female donor in good health and CMV-seronegative.

This clone has a single count. The CDR3 DNA follows: TGTGCCAGCAGCCTTAGCGGGAGGGCAACAGATACGCAGTATTTT. Translating gives CASSLSGRATDTQYF. This chain joins TRBV6-6 and TRBJ2-3, with 11 positions matching TRBD2. The CDR3 extends over 15 amino acids. The junction had 5 bases not matched to a gene; V was cut back by 6 bases and J by 3 bases. CDR1 MNHNY and CDR2 SVGAGI come from the germline V gene (reference sequence).

The chain couples TRBV28 to TRBJ2-1; weak D call: TRBD2 (5 bases). Deletions cut 2 bases from V and 3 bases from J, with 8 bases between. This CDR3 is built from 14 residues. Germline V gene sequence: CDR1 MDHEN, CDR2 SYDVKM. This CDR3 is CASSLASRYNEQFF. In DNA form, the CDR3 reads TGTGCCAGCAGTTTAGCTAGCCGCTACAATGAGCAGTTCTTC.

The CDR3 bases are TGCGCCAGCACCCAAGGGACAGGTCAAGAGACCCAGTACTTC. It codes for CASTQGTGQETQYF. The chain combines TRBV10-1 with TRBJ2-5, with 8 bases fitting TRBD1. CDR1 is WNHNN, CDR2 SYGVQD, per germline (reference sequence). This CDR3 is 14 amino acids long. With V trimmed by 7 bases and J by 2 bases, 6 bases remained unmatched.

The gene calls are TRBV5-1 and TRBJ2-6, with TRBD2 as a possible D gene (6 bases). With 0 bases removed from V and 2 bases from J, the gap between germline ends came to 12 bases. The CDR3 covers 17 residues. Germline CDR1 and CDR2: SGHRS and YFSETQ. The CDR3 region is CASSLVELAPGANVLTF. Written as DNA, the CDR3 is TGCGCCAGCAGCTTGGTGGAACTAGCTCCTGGGGCCAACGTCCTGACTTTC.